These 6 T cell receptor beta chains were all obtained from the same sample, sequenced in a study of T cell responses to AZD1222 COVID-19 vaccine. Assay used: immunoSEQ multiplex PCR; TCRdb lists only in-frame clones, some missing. The data contain around 170,000 clones, roughly 91% of them singletons. This specimen was peripheral blood, taken 28 days after the second AZD1222 dose. The origin of the receptors is an adult who received the AZD1222 COVID-19 vaccine.

The V gene is TRBV7-6, the J gene TRBJ2-7; D may be TRBD2 (6 bases). The V gene's germline CDR1 is SGHVS and CDR2 FNYEAQ. V was cut by 1 base and J by 5 bases, with 15 bases left in between. This CDR3 spans 15 amino acids. The CDR3 nucleotides read TGTGCCAGCAGCTTAGGGGCAGCGGGTGGGAACGAGCAGTACTTC. It codes for CASSLGAAGGNEQYF.

The chain employs TRBV25-1 and TRBJ1-2; D gene uncertain. V lost 0 bases, J lost 9 bases, and 14 bases lay in between. Germline V gene data show CDR1 as MGHDK and CDR2 as SYGVNS. CDR3 length: 14 residues. CDR3 sequence reads: CASSEYTEGGRYTF. The CDR3 nucleotides read TGTGCCAGCAGTGAATATACCGAAGGAGGACGCTACACCTTC.

The V gene is TRBV27, the J gene TRBJ2-7; 9 bases match TRBD1. Germline CDR1 MNHEY, CDR2 SMNVEV (reference sequence). The V segment lost 4 bases and the J segment 1 base; nucleotides outside the gene matches: 2. This CDR3 is built from 14 residues. This CDR3 reads CASSSTGGSYEQYF. The CDR3 bases are TGTGCCAGCAGTTCGACAGGGGGATCCTACGAGCAGTACTTC.

The chain is built from TRBV6-5 and TRBJ2-7, with 10 nucleotides matching TRBD1. In germline, CDR1 is MNHEY, CDR2 SVGAGI. CDR3 size: 15 residues. V lost 6 bases, J lost 4 bases, and 9 bases stayed unmatched. The CDR3 reads CASRAGTGVRYEQYF. The DNA for the CDR3 is TGTGCCAGCAGGGCCGGGACAGGGGTCAGATACGAGCAGTACTTC.

This rearrangement joins TRBV27 to TRBJ1-2; D is perhaps TRBD1 (5 bases). CDR3 length equals 17 residues. V lost 1 base to trimming and J lost 2 bases, with 17 bases between them. Germline CDR1 MNHEY, CDR2 SMNVEV (reference sequence). The CDR3 protein is CASSLWAGLGQNYGYTF. The CDR3 bases are TGTGCCAGCAGTTTATGGGCAGGGTTGGGCCAAAACTATGGCTACACCTTC.

This chain joins TRBV4-2 and TRBJ1-5; 8 bases are shared with TRBD1. The trim removed 4 bases at V and 3 bases at J, leaving 2 bases unmatched. CDR1 LGHNA and CDR2 YNFKEQ come from the germline V gene. The CDR3 covers 14 residues. The CDR3 here is CASSLGQDNQPQHF. The CDR3 bases are TGTGCCAGCAGCCTGGGACAGGACAATCAGCCCCAGCATTTT.